A selection of T cell receptor beta chains follows, all from one sample in a study of blood T cell repertoires in COVID-19. Assay used: immunoSEQ multiplex PCR; TCRdb lists only in-frame clones, some missing. The sample contains approximately 63,000 clones, approximately 86% of which appear only once. Sample: peripheral blood. Source of these receptors: a woman aged 80 or over with active COVID-19. CDR3s include the opening cysteine and the closing phenylalanine or tryptophan. The D gene is left open where the match is weak. Size is omitted from some rows. Given values are once, few, many or a class for expanded clones.

.	TRBV5-4	.	TRBJ1-1	CASSLWQGTEAFF	TGTGCCAGCAGCTTGTGGCAGGGCACTGAAGCTTTCTTT
.	TRBV3-1/TRBV3-2	TRBD2	TRBJ2-7	CASRAGTSHEQYF	TGTGCCAGCCGGGCGGGGACTAGCCACGAGCAGTACTTC
.	TRBV7-9	.	TRBJ2-3	CASSLGPAGTDTQYF	TGTGCCAGCAGCTTAGGGCCAGCGGGCACAGATACGCAGTATTTT
.	TRBV30	TRBD2	TRBJ2-5	CAWSVPRLAGIETQYF	TGTGCCTGGAGTGTACCCCGACTAGCGGGGATTGAGACCCAGTACTTC
once	TRBV24-1	.	TRBJ2-3	CATSDSRDFSTDTQYF	TGTGCCACCAGTGATTCCCGGGACTTCAGCACAGATACGCAGTATTTT
.	TRBV6-6	.	TRBJ1-6	CASNTPGDNSPLHF	TGTGCCAGCAATACTCCAGGGGATAATTCACCCCTCCACTTT
.	TRBV10-3	.	TRBJ2-1	CAISESGGATHNEQFF	TGTGCCATCAGTGAGTCAGGGGGGGCGACGCACAATGAGCAGTTCTTC
.	TRBV7-9	.	TRBJ2-7	CASSSGVSYEQYF	TGTGCCAGCAGCTCGGGGGTCTCCTACGAGCAGTACTTC
.	TRBV9	TRBD1	TRBJ2-2	CASSVMGQGAIGELFF	TGTGCCAGCAGCGTCATGGGACAGGGGGCGATCGGGGAGCTGTTTTTT
.	TRBV7-6	.	TRBJ2-3	CASSSRDELPDTQYF	TGTGCCAGCAGCTCCCGGGATGAGCTTCCAGATACGCAGTATTTT
.	TRBV5-1	.	TRBJ2-5	CASSLMTGQETQYF	TGCGCCAGCAGCCTGATGACAGGACAAGAGACCCAGTACTTC
.	TRBV4-3	TRBD1	TRBJ1-4	CASSLARGSHEKLFF	TGCGCCAGCAGCCTTGCCAGGGGGAGCCATGAAAAACTGTTTTTT
.	TRBV28	.	TRBJ1-2	CASRVLSGSRGYTF	TGTGCCAGCAGAGTTCTATCCGGTTCTCGGGGCTACACCTTC
.	TRBV19	TRBD1	TRBJ2-7	CASSIGTVSYEQYF	TGTGCCAGTAGTATTGGGACAGTCTCCTACGAGCAGTACTTC
.	TRBV7-9	TRBD1	TRBJ1-3	CASSFQGARGNTIYF	TGTGCCAGCAGCTTTCAGGGGGCGAGGGGAAACACCATATATTTT
.	TRBV7-2	.	TRBJ2-3	CASSSGLYTDTQYF	TGTGCCAGCAGCTCGGGACTGTACACAGATACGCAGTATTTT
.	TRBV7-8	.	TRBJ2-4	CASSPQIAKNIQYF	TGTGCCAGCAGCCCGCAGATCGCCAAAAACATTCAGTACTTC
.	TRBV4-3	.	TRBJ1-1	CASSPDLNTEAFF	TGCGCCAGCAGCCCCGACTTGAACACTGAAGCTTTCTTT
.	TRBV2	TRBD1	TRBJ2-3	CASRTGGDTQYF	TGTGCCAGCAGGACAGGGGGAGATACGCAGTATTTT